This entry lists 10 T cell receptor beta chains sequenced from one sample in a study of T cell responses to AZD1222 COVID-19 vaccine. Libraries were prepared by immunoSEQ multiplex PCR; TCRdb keeps only in-frame clonotypes and omits some of them. Of approximately 92,000 clones listed, about 90% are singletons. Sequencing used peripheral blood, obtained on day 0 of AZD1222 vaccination. The receptors come from an adult in good health.

In its sample, this clone was seen a few times. The CDR3 region is CATSDLRAGGTEAFF. The CDR3 nucleotides are TGTGCCACCAGTGATTTGAGGGCTGGGGGCACTGAAGCTTTCTTT. The chain couples TRBV24-1 to TRBJ1-1; a possible D gene is TRBD1 (5 bases). Trimming left V 0 bases short and J 4 bases short, with 11 bases between. CDR1 and CDR2 (germline): KGHDR, SFDVKD. This CDR3 contains 15 residues.

The chain is built from TRBV6-2 or TRBV6-3 and TRBJ1-1; possible D gene TRBD1, 5 bases. Germline CDR1 reads MNHEY; CDR2 reads SVGEGT. With 2 bases removed from V and 2 bases from J, the gap between germline ends came to 9 bases. This CDR3 spans 14 amino acids. CDR3 in amino acids: CASSYAGANTEAFF. The CDR3 DNA sequence: TGTGCCAGCAGTTACGCCGGGGCCAACACTGAAGCTTTCTTT.

The V call is TRBV3-1 (or the pseudogene TRBV3-2), the J call TRBJ2-1, with D possibly being TRBD2 (6 bases). The CDR3 length is 16 residues. V shed 4 bases and J shed 1 base, with 14 bases lying between them. Germline V gene lookup returns CDR1 LGHDT and CDR2 YNNKEL (reference sequence). Here the CDR3 DNA reads TGTGCCAGCAGCCCCCGATGGGGGACTTCCTACAATGAGCAGTTCTTC. Translated, it gives CASSPRWGTSYNEQFF.

The chain recombines TRBV7-6 with TRBJ2-1, with D perhaps matching TRBD1 (5 bases). Germline V gives CDR1 SGHVS, CDR2 FNYEAQ. Between the trimmed V and J ends, which lost 2 bases and 4 bases, there was a span of 6 bases. This CDR3 has 13 residues. CDR3 residues: CASSLQGYNEQFF. For the CDR3, the DNA is TGTGCCAGCAGCTTACAGGGATACAATGAGCAGTTCTTC.

The gene calls are TRBV3-1 (or the pseudogene TRBV3-2) and TRBJ2-2; TRBD1 or TRBD2 may be the D gene (5 bases each). Trimming removed 4 bases at V and 0 bases at J, with 12 bases between. Germline V gene data show CDR1 as LGHDT and CDR2 as YNNKEL (reference sequence). This CDR3 is 16 amino acids long. This chain's CDR3 is CASSPAGTPNTGELFF. The DNA of the CDR3 is TGTGCCAGCAGCCCGGCCGGGACCCCGAACACCGGGGAGCTGTTTTTT.

This sequence joins TRBV18 and TRBJ2-2; D is perhaps TRBD1 (6 bases). CDR1 KGHSH and CDR2 LQKENI come from the germline V gene. The germline V and J ends were trimmed by 1 base and 1 base, with 10 bases remaining between them. The CDR3 sequence is 16 residues long. The CDR3 loop is CASSPLGGLNTGELFF. The CDR3 nucleotides are TGTGCCAGCTCACCACTTGGGGGCCTGAACACCGGGGAGCTGTTTTTT.

The V and J genes are TRBV4-3 and TRBJ1-2; D remains unclear. The CDR3 is made up of 15 amino acids. V lost 1 base, J lost 3 bases, and 12 bases lay in between. Germline V gene data show CDR1 as LGHNA and CDR2 as YSLEER. CDR3 protein: CASSQGGSADYGYTF. The DNA of the CDR3 is TGCGCCAGCAGCCAAGGAGGCTCCGCGGACTATGGCTACACCTTC.

With regard to this clone: A read error may produce the germline difference seen at one junction end. Other DNA sequences of this sample code for an identical CDR3. The V call is TRBV6-5, the J call TRBJ1-1; D uncertain. Looked up from germline, CDR1 is MNHEY and CDR2 is SVGAGI. This CDR3 region has 12 residues. The CDR3 sequence: CASSYSNTEAFF. CDR3 in DNA: TGTGCCAGCAGCTACTCGAACACTGAAGCTTTCTTT.

The genes are TRBV2 and TRBJ1-5; TRBD1 matches 9 bases. Per germline, CDR1 SNHLY and CDR2 FYNNEI. Unmatched junction bases numbered 3, after V lost 6 bases and J lost 6 bases. This CDR3 contains 13 residues. The CDR3 DNA follows: TGTGCCAGCAGCGACAGGGGGGGTCAGCCCCAGCATTTT. This translates into CASSDRGGQPQHF.

This clone was seen once. The CDR3 protein is CASSSEQGARNTEAFF. Written as DNA, the CDR3 is TGTGCCAGCAGCTCAGAACAGGGGGCAAGAAACACTGAAGCTTTCTTT. V usage is TRBV6-2 or TRBV6-3 and J usage is TRBJ1-1; 9 nucleotides align to TRBD1. The CDR3 spans 16 residues. Trimming took 6 bases from V and 2 from J; bases not matched to a gene: 10. Germline CDR1 and CDR2: MNHEY and SVGEGT.